This T cell receptor (beta chain) was retrieved from a study of shared clonotypes between healthy human individuals. Study summary: The study drew on a couple of women and a few men aged 18 to 49 as donors.

Points from the study as a whole: Represented diversity, genetic and exposure-history alike, was limited by few donors. Around 5% was the fraction of naive CD4 clonotypes found shared across several donors.

Clones were sequenced by immunoSEQ multiplex PCR, and TCRdb holds only the in-frame ones, with some missing. The table lists about 2 million clones, approximately 94% of them singletons. Germline CDR1 GTSNPN, CDR2 SVGIG (reference sequence). The CDR3 loop spans 14 amino acids. V lost 7 bases to trimming and J lost 0 bases, with 15 bases between them. This clone was detected once. Its specificity is unknown. Terminally differentiated effector memory CD45RA+ cells were left out of the naive CD8 fraction, which was CD45RO-negative and positively selected for CCR7. The donors were adults (healthy and HIV-negative) with no recent acute infections or vaccinations.

The clonotype was recovered from a man between 18 and 35 years old in good health. V is TRBV30 and J is TRBJ1-1, with D possibly being TRBD1 (6 bases). Sequenced input: naive CD8+ T cells sorted from blood. The CDR3 protein is CALLNRDMNTEAFF. CDR3 DNA: TGTGCCTTACTAAACAGGGACATGAACACTGAAGCTTTCTTT.